Listed below are T cell receptor beta chains from one sample, sequenced in a study of type 1 regulatory T cells. No antigen has been assigned to these receptors. TCRdb itself ran the reads through MiXCR, one entry per CDR3 protein. There are approximately 77,000 distinct CDR3 sequences in the sample; around 20% occur only once, and around 8.1% lies in the top ten. The specimen was cultured type 1 regulatory T (Tr1) cells, either the whole culture or a sorted fraction (not recorded which). Every receptor here comes from a human donor in good health. CDR3s include the opening cysteine and the closing phenylalanine or tryptophan. D genes are given only for firm matches. A row's size may be missing; if present it is once, few, many or a size class.

V	D	J	size	CDR3	DNA
TRBV7-7	TRBD1	TRBJ2-5	NA	CASTPGGQETQYF	TGTGCTAGCACCCCAGGGGGACAAGAGACCCAGTACTTC
TRBV4-2	TRBD1	TRBJ1-1	NA	CASSRAGQGDTEAFF	TGTGCCAGCAGCCGAGCGGGACAGGGGGATACTGAAGCTTTCTTT
TRBV20-1	NA	TRBJ2-1	few	CSAALWVYEQFF	TGCAGTGCTGCCCTTTGGGTTTATGAGCAGTTCTTC
TRBV7-2	NA	TRBJ1-1	few	CASSLQMGTGNTEAFF	TGTGCCAGCAGCTTACAAATGGGGACCGGGAACACTGAAGCTTTCTTT
TRBV5-1	TRBD2	TRBJ2-1	NA	CASSTTVAGTYNEQFF	TGCGCCAGCAGCACGACCGTAGCGGGGACCTACAATGAGCAGTTCTTC
TRBV5-1	NA	TRBJ1-1	few	CASSATGMEAFF	TGCGCCAGCAGCGCGACAGGAATGGAAGCTTTCTTT
TRBV5-1	TRBD1	TRBJ2-7	NA	CASSLAGGSEQYF	TGCGCCAGCAGCTTGGCAGGGGGCTCCGAGCAGTACTTC
TRBV5-1	NA	TRBJ2-3	few	CASSLGTISTDTQYF	TGCGCCAGCAGCTTGGGGACCATTAGCACAGATACGCAGTATTTT
TRBV5-1	NA	TRBJ2-1	NA	CTSSIIYNEQFF	TGCACCAGCTCGATCATATACAATGAGCAGTTCTTC
TRBV6-6	NA	TRBJ1-1	few	CASTHGRVGTEAFF	TGTGCCAGCACCCACGGCAGGGTGGGCACTGAAGCTTTCTTT
TRBV2	NA	TRBJ2-7	NA	CASRLPGLPPDEQYF	TGTGCCAGCAGGCTACCGGGACTCCCTCCGGACGAGCAGTACTTC
TRBV7-2	NA	TRBJ2-3	few	CASSLAVVGPGGTQYF	TGTGCCAGCAGCTTAGCCGTAGTTGGCCCAGGTGGTACGCAGTATTTT
TRBV7-2	NA	TRBJ2-7	NA	CASSQPGPEQYF	TGTGCCAGCAGCCAACCGGGGCCCGAGCAGTACTTC
TRBV18	NA	TRBJ1-4	NA	CASSRGLNEKLFF	TGTGCCAGCTCACGAGGGTTAAATGAAAAACTGTTTTTT
TRBV10-3	NA	TRBJ2-3	NA	CAISVSQQGSTSSTDTQYF	TGTGCCATCAGTGTTTCCCAGCAGGGTTCAACTAGCAGCACAGATACGCAGTATTTT
TRBV5-6	NA	TRBJ2-3	NA	CASSGPTDTQYF	TGTGCCAGCAGCGGCCCCACAGATACGCAGTATTTT
TRBV6-2/TRBV6-3	NA	TRBJ1-1	few	CASSMGEPGGTEAFF	TGTGCCAGCAGCATGGGAGAGCCCGGGGGCACTGAAGCTTTCTTT
TRBV5-1	NA	TRBJ1-2	few	CASSPSTGYGYTF	TGCGCCAGCAGCCCCTCGACAGGCTATGGCTACACCTTC
TRBV12-3/TRBV12-4	TRBD2	TRBJ2-7	few	CASSYAGGSAEQYF	TGTGCCAGCAGTTATGCGGGAGGGTCGGCCGAGCAGTACTTC
TRBV10-3	TRBD2	TRBJ2-1	few	CAIDAGVDNEQFF	TGTGCCATCGACGCGGGGGTCGACAATGAGCAGTTCTTC
TRBV6-2/TRBV6-3	TRBD1	TRBJ2-5	NA	CASSSGGFGETQYF	TGTGCCAGCAGTTCAGGGGGCTTTGGAGAGACCCAGTACTTC
TRBV7-9	TRBD2	TRBJ2-7	few	CASSLWASGSSYEQYF	TGTGCCAGCAGCTTATGGGCTAGCGGGTCCTCCTACGAGCAGTACTTC
TRBV5-6	NA	TRBJ2-4	NA	CASSLSSTSGANIQYF	TGTGCCAGCAGCTTGAGTTCCACCAGTGGGGCAAACATTCAGTACTTC
TRBV5-1	TRBD2	TRBJ2-1	NA	CASSLGLAGGVPEQFF	TGCGCCAGCAGCTTGGGTTTAGCGGGAGGGGTACCTGAGCAGTTCTTC
TRBV12-3/TRBV12-4	TRBD1	TRBJ1-1	few	CASTRTGWNTEAFF	TGTGCCAGCACTCGGACAGGGTGGAACACTGAAGCTTTCTTT
TRBV20-1	TRBD2	TRBJ2-3	NA	CSARRGGFTDTQYF	TGCAGTGCTAGGCGGGGGGGCTTCACAGATACGCAGTATTTT
TRBV10-3	TRBD1	TRBJ2-6	NA	CAITDRVRSGASVLTF	TGTGCCATCACCGACAGGGTGAGGTCTGGGGCCAGCGTCCTGACTTTC